The rows below give T cell receptor beta chains drawn from one sample of a study of shared clonotypes between healthy human individuals. The table came from immunoSEQ multiplex PCR; TCRdb's copy has only in-frame clones and leaves some out. The sample includes around 2,000,000 clones, around 93% seen only once; the top ten take around 1.7%. The sequenced material came from naive CD8+ T cells from PBMCs. The receptors come from a man between 18 and 35 years old in good health. Some clones in this sample may be carry-over from other donors' samples. Each CDR3 is given with its conserved first and last residue. The D gene is left open where the match is weak. Size values are once, few and many counts, or a class for expanded clones, and some rows have none.

j_call: TRBJ1-2
clone_size: -
v_call: TRBV4-3
d_call: -
cdr3_aa: CASSQFLSGNRGYTF
cdr3_nt: TGCGCCAGCAGCCAATTTCTCTCTGGTAATCGGGGCTACACCTTC

j_call: TRBJ2-4
clone_size: -
v_call: TRBV9
d_call: TRBD1
cdr3_aa: CASSGRDSKNIQYF
cdr3_nt: TGTGCCAGCAGCGGCCGGGACAGTAAAAACATTCAGTACTTC

j_call: TRBJ2-5
clone_size: once
v_call: TRBV28
d_call: TRBD2
cdr3_aa: CASSFREGLAGPQETQYF
cdr3_nt: TGTGCCAGCAGTTTCCGAGAAGGACTAGCGGGGCCCCAAGAGACCCAGTACTTC

j_call: TRBJ2-3
clone_size: -
v_call: TRBV28
d_call: -
cdr3_aa: CASSNREPTDTQYF
cdr3_nt: TGTGCCAGCTCCAACCGAGAACCAACAGATACGCAGTATTTT

j_call: TRBJ2-5
clone_size: -
v_call: TRBV5-1
d_call: TRBD2
cdr3_aa: CASRAGGLETQYF
cdr3_nt: TGCGCCAGCAGAGCGGGAGGGTTGGAGACCCAGTACTTC

j_call: TRBJ2-7
clone_size: -
v_call: TRBV29-1
d_call: -
cdr3_aa: CSVWGSSYEQYF
cdr3_nt: TGCAGCGTTTGGGGGTCCTCCTACGAGCAGTACTTC

j_call: TRBJ2-2
clone_size: -
v_call: TRBV11-3
d_call: -
cdr3_aa: CASSLDGRRSNTGELFF
cdr3_nt: TGTGCCAGCAGCTTAGACGGTCGGAGGTCGAACACCGGGGAGCTGTTTTTT

j_call: TRBJ2-7
clone_size: -
v_call: TRBV7-9
d_call: -
cdr3_aa: CASSSTVVYEQYF
cdr3_nt: TGTGCCAGCAGCTCGACAGTAGTCTACGAGCAGTACTTC

j_call: TRBJ1-2
clone_size: once
v_call: TRBV7-9
d_call: -
cdr3_aa: CASSVGSQANYGYTF
cdr3_nt: TGTGCCAGCAGCGTTGGGTCCCAGGCCAACTATGGCTACACCTTC

j_call: TRBJ2-7
clone_size: once
v_call: TRBV2
d_call: TRBD2
cdr3_aa: CASSEGLADYEQYF
cdr3_nt: TGTGCCAGCAGTGAAGGTCTAGCGGACTACGAGCAGTACTTC

j_call: TRBJ2-3
clone_size: -
v_call: TRBV4-1
d_call: TRBD1
cdr3_aa: CASSPRDRVSTDTQYF
cdr3_nt: TGCGCCAGCTCCCCCCGCGACAGGGTTAGCACAGATACGCAGTATTTT

j_call: TRBJ1-1
clone_size: -
v_call: TRBV28
d_call: TRBD1
cdr3_aa: CASSYTGELDRTEAFF
cdr3_nt: TGTGCCAGCAGTTACACAGGGGAGCTAGATCGGACTGAAGCTTTCTTT

j_call: TRBJ1-1
clone_size: -
v_call: TRBV28
d_call: -
cdr3_aa: CASSPLGGATEAFF
cdr3_nt: TGTGCCAGCAGTCCCCTCGGGGGGGCAACTGAAGCTTTCTTT

j_call: TRBJ2-1
clone_size: -
v_call: TRBV28
d_call: -
cdr3_aa: CASSPVVRSEQFF
cdr3_nt: TGTGCCAGCAGTCCTGTGGTGAGGAGTGAGCAGTTCTTC

j_call: TRBJ1-1
clone_size: -
v_call: TRBV28
d_call: -
cdr3_aa: CASSPPGEGLNTEAFF
cdr3_nt: TGTGCCAGCAGCCCGCCGGGGGAGGGGTTGAACACTGAAGCTTTCTTT

j_call: TRBJ1-1
clone_size: few
v_call: TRBV29-1
d_call: -
cdr3_aa: CSVKGGTEAFF
cdr3_nt: TGCAGCGTTAAGGGGGGGACTGAAGCTTTCTTT

j_call: TRBJ1-1
clone_size: -
v_call: TRBV28
d_call: -
cdr3_aa: CASSTTGTPNTEAFF
cdr3_nt: TGTGCCAGCAGCACGACCGGGACACCGAACACTGAAGCTTTCTTT

j_call: TRBJ2-1
clone_size: -
v_call: TRBV21-1
d_call: -
cdr3_aa: CASSNMGLHYLTYNEQFF
cdr3_nt: TGTGCCAGCAGCAATATGGGACTACACTATCTAACCTACAATGAGCAGTTCTTC

j_call: TRBJ1-1
clone_size: -
v_call: TRBV9
d_call: -
cdr3_aa: CASSAGYTDTEAFF
cdr3_nt: TGTGCCAGCAGCGCAGGGTATACGGACACTGAAGCTTTCTTT

j_call: TRBJ2-1
clone_size: -
v_call: TRBV4-1
d_call: -
cdr3_aa: CASSLSAVSSYNEQFF
cdr3_nt: TGCGCCAGCAGCCTTTCGGCGGTAAGCTCCTACAATGAGCAGTTCTTC

j_call: TRBJ2-6
clone_size: -
v_call: TRBV6-1
d_call: -
cdr3_aa: CASSEWDGLSGANVLTF
cdr3_nt: TGTGCCAGCAGTGAGTGGGACGGATTGTCTGGGGCCAACGTCCTGACTTTC

j_call: TRBJ2-7
clone_size: -
v_call: TRBV5-1
d_call: -
cdr3_aa: CASSLATRGYEQYF
cdr3_nt: TGCGCCAGCAGCTTGGCAACACGGGGATACGAGCAGTACTTC

j_call: TRBJ1-1
clone_size: -
v_call: TRBV11-2
d_call: -
cdr3_aa: CASSLVSGPNTEAFF
cdr3_nt: TGTGCCAGCAGCTTAGTTTCAGGGCCGAACACTGAAGCTTTCTTT

j_call: TRBJ2-1
clone_size: -
v_call: TRBV11-2
d_call: -
cdr3_aa: CASGDVSLFNEQFF
cdr3_nt: TGTGCCAGCGGGGACGTCTCACTCTTCAATGAGCAGTTCTTC

j_call: TRBJ2-1
clone_size: -
v_call: TRBV9
d_call: TRBD1
cdr3_aa: CASSGEVGTGFHNEQFF
cdr3_nt: TGTGCCAGCAGCGGAGAGGTTGGGACAGGGTTCCACAATGAGCAGTTCTTC

j_call: TRBJ2-5
clone_size: -
v_call: TRBV7-6
d_call: TRBD2
cdr3_aa: CASSPSISASGRAKTQYF
cdr3_nt: TGTGCCAGCAGCCCGTCTATCTCGGCTAGCGGGAGGGCCAAGACCCAGTACTTC

j_call: TRBJ2-3
clone_size: -
v_call: TRBV4-3
d_call: TRBD2
cdr3_aa: CASSQDLAGEEDTQYF
cdr3_nt: TGCGCCAGCAGCCAAGACCTAGCGGGAGAGGAAGATACGCAGTATTTT

j_call: TRBJ2-7
clone_size: -
v_call: TRBV7-9
d_call: -
cdr3_aa: CASSPRRDYEQYF
cdr3_nt: TGTGCCAGCAGCCCTAGACGGGACTACGAGCAGTACTTC

j_call: TRBJ2-5
clone_size: -
v_call: TRBV7-9
d_call: TRBD1
cdr3_aa: CASSWRTGRQETQYF
cdr3_nt: TGTGCCAGCAGCTGGCGGACAGGGCGGCAAGAGACCCAGTACTTC